The clone carrying this TCR beta chain showed up many times. For the second PCR, which ran for about 6 to 11 cycles, a sample-barcoded 5' primer and a J-beta primer mix were used. TCRdb called the 5' RACE reads again in MiXCR, with one record for every CDR3 protein. Of about 970,000 distinct CDR3 sequences in the sample, approximately 50% were seen once. This record belongs to a study of blood T cells in healthy people across ages. The V end was cut by 1 base, the J end by 3 bases, with 4 bases between. The CDR3 has 12 amino acids. Per germline, CDR1 SGHTA and CDR2 FQGNSA. This sequence originates from an older woman in good health. Sequenced input: blood. This chain connects TRBV7-2 to TRBJ2-7; D is unresolved. In nucleotides, the CDR3 is TGTGCCAGCAGCTTAGGATTCTACGAGCAGTACTTC. It encodes CASSLGFYEQYF.